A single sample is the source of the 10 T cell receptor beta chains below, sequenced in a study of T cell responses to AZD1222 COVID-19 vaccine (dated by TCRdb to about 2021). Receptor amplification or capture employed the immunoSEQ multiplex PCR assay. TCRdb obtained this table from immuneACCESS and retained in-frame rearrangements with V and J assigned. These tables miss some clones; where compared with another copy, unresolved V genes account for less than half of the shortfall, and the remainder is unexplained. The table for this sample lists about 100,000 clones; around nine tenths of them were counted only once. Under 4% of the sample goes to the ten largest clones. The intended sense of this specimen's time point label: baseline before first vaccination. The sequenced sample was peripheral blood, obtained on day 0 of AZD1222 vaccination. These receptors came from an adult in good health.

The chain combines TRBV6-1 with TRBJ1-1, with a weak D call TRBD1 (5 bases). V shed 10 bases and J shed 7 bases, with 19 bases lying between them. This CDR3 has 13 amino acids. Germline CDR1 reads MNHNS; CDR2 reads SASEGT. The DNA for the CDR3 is TGTGCCACCTATACCCCGGGCGGGGGTGAAGCTTTCTTT. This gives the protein CATYTPGGGEAFF.

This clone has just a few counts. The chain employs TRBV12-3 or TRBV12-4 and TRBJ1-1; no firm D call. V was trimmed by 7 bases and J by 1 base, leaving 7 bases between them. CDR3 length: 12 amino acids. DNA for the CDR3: TGTGCCAGCAAGTATGGGAACACTGAAGCTTTCTTT. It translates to CASKYGNTEAFF.

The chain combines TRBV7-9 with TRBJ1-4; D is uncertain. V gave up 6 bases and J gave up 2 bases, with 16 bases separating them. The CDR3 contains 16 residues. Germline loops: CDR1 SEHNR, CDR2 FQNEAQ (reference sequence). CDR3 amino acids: CASSSTPGNTNEKLFF. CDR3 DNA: TGTGCCAGCAGTTCCACTCCGGGGAATACTAATGAAAAACTGTTTTTT.

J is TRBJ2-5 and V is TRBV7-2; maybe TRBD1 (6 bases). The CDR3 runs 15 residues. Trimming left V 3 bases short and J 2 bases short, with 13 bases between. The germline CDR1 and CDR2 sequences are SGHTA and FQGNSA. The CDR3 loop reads CASSLWGPPQETQYF. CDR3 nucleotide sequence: TGTGCCAGCAGCTTGTGGGGGCCCCCTCAAGAGACCCAGTACTTC.

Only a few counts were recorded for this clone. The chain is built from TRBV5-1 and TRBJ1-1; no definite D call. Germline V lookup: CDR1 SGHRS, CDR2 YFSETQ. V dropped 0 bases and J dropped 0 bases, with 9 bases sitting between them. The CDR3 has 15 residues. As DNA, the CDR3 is TGCGCCAGCAGCTTGGAACCCCGCATGAACACTGAAGCTTTCTTT. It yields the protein CASSLEPRMNTEAFF.

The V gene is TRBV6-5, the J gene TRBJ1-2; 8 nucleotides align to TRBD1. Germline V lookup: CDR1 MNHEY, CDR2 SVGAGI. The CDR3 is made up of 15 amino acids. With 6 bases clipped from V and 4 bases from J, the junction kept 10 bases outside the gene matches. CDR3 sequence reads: CASSQNPGGGYGYTF. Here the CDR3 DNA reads TGTGCCAGCAGCCAAAACCCAGGGGGCGGCTATGGCTACACCTTC.

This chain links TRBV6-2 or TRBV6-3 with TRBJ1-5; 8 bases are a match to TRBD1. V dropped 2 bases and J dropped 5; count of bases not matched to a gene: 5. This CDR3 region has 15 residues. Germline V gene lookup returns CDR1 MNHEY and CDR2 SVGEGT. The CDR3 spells CASSYADRGHQPQHF. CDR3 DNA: TGTGCCAGCAGTTACGCCGACAGGGGCCATCAGCCCCAGCATTTT.

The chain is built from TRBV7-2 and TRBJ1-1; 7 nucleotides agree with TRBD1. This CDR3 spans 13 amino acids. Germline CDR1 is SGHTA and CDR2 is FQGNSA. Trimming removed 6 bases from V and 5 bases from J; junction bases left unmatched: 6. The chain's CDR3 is CASRSRGGTEAFF. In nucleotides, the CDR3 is TGTGCCAGCAGGTCCAGGGGGGGGACTGAAGCTTTCTTT.

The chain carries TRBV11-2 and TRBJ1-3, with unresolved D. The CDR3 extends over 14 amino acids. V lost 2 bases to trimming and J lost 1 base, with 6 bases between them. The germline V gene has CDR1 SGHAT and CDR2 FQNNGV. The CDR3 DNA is TGTGCCAGCAGCTTAAGATGGTCTGGAAACACCATATATTTT. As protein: CASSLRWSGNTIYF.

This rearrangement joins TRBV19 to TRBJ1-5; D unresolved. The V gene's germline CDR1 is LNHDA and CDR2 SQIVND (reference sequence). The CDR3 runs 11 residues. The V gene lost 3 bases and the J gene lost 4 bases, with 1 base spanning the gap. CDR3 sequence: CASSINQPQHF. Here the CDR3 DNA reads TGTGCCAGTAGTATTAATCAGCCCCAGCATTTT. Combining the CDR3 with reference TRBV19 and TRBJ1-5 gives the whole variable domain DGGITQSPKYLFRKEGQNVTLSCEQNLNHDAMYWYRQDPGQGLRLIYYSQIVNDFQKGDIAEGYSVSREKKESFPLTVTSAQKNPTAFYLCASSINQPQHFGDGTRLSIL.